The 18 T cell receptor beta chains presented below share a single source sample, sequenced in a study of cytomegalovirus exposure and HLA in healthy donors. This PCR relied on a set of 60 Vbeta primers and 13 Jbeta primers. Using immunoSEQ multiplex PCR, the repertoire was profiled, and TCRdb retains in-frame clones only, with some absent. The sample carries about 190,000 clones, 81% recorded once. Sequences were obtained from PBMCs. Every receptor here comes from a woman aged 18-35 years in good health and CMV-seropositive.

The chain recombines TRBV7-6 with TRBJ2-4; the match to TRBD2 covers 7 bases. Germline V gene lookup returns CDR1 SGHVS and CDR2 FNYEAQ. CDR3 length equals 16 residues. V dropped 5 bases and J dropped 1; count of bases not matched to a gene: 8. The CDR3 coding sequence is TGTGCCAGCAGCCCTCATCCCGGGGGGGCCAAAAACATTCAGTACTTC. This gives the protein CASSPHPGGAKNIQYF.

This clone was counted a few times. V gene TRBV11-2 combines with J gene TRBJ1-1, with TRBD1 as a possible D gene (5 bases). V gave up 1 base and J gave up 3 bases, with 6 bases separating them. The CDR3 runs 13 residues. The germline V gene has CDR1 SGHAT and CDR2 FQNNGV. CDR3 bases: TGTGCCAGCAGCTTAGGGGGGGACACTGAAGCTTTCTTT. It yields the protein CASSLGGDTEAFF.

V gene TRBV5-4 combines with J gene TRBJ2-1, with TRBD1 matching 7 bases. CDR1 and CDR2 from the germline V gene are SGHNT and YYREEE (reference sequence). V lost 5 bases and J lost 5; bases outside the gene matches: 4. The CDR3 runs to 13 residues. CDR3 in amino acids: CASSWDSDNEQFF. Written as DNA, the CDR3 is TGTGCCAGCAGTTGGGACAGCGACAATGAGCAGTTCTTC.

This chain links TRBV11-2 with TRBJ1-5; TRBD1 aligns across 7 bases. The CDR3 has 13 residues. CDR1 and CDR2 from the germline V gene are SGHAT and FQNNGV. The ends lost 5 bases at V and 7 bases at J; junction bases unmatched: 5. The CDR3 DNA reads as TGTGCCAGCAGCCCTCAGGGGGGACAGCCCCAGCATTTT. It specifies CASSPQGGQPQHF.

This rearrangement joins TRBV7-9 to TRBJ2-3; D possibly corresponds to TRBD2 (6 bases). In germline, CDR1 is SEHNR, CDR2 FQNEAQ (reference sequence). CDR3 size: 14 residues. V dropped 6 bases and J dropped 0 bases, with 10 bases sitting between them. The CDR3 here is CASRPGTSTDTQYF. For the CDR3, the DNA is TGTGCCAGCAGACCCGGGACTAGCACAGATACGCAGTATTTT.

Comment on this clone: A read error may produce the germline difference seen at one junction end. Other nucleotide sequences from this sample produce the same CDR3. The genes are TRBV7-7 and TRBJ2-5; 10 bases match TRBD2. The germline V gene has CDR1 SSHAT and CDR2 FNYEAQ (reference sequence). The CDR3 loop spans 15 amino acids. The CDR3 DNA is TGTGCTAGCAGCTCAGCGGGGGGGCTTCCAGAGACCCAGTACTTC. This gives the protein CASSSAGGLPETQYF.

V is TRBV2 and J is TRBJ1-2; maybe TRBD1 (6 bases). This CDR3 is 14 amino acids long. Germline V gene lookup returns CDR1 SNHLY and CDR2 FYNNEI. Trimming took off 4 bases at V and 0 bases at J, with 9 bases between the two ends. CDR3 protein: CASSVNRANYGYTF. In nucleotides, the CDR3 is TGTGCCAGCAGTGTTAACAGGGCTAACTATGGCTACACCTTC. The variable domain in full, with the rest retrieved from reference TRBV2 and TRBJ1-2, is EPEVTQTPSHQVTQMGQEVILRCVPISNHLYFYWYRQILGQKVEFLVSFYNNEISEKSEIFDDQFSVERPDGSNFTLKIRSTKLEDSAMYFCASSVNRANYGYTFGSGTRLTVV.

Written as DNA, the CDR3 is TGTGCCAGCAGTTTAAAGCGCGGCAGCCTCAGCTCCTACGAGCAGTACTTC. Translating it yields CASSLKRGSLSSYEQYF. The chain has TRBV28 and TRBJ2-7; no clear D. Deletions cut 2 bases from V and 0 bases from J, with 17 bases between. The germline gives CDR1 MDHEN, CDR2 SYDVKM. CDR3 length: 17 residues.

The chain employs TRBV6-1 and TRBJ2-2; TRBD1 matches at 7 bases. V trimming: 8 bases; J trimming: 4 bases; junction bases outside the gene matches: 4. Germline loops: CDR1 MNHNS, CDR2 SASEGT. The CDR3 totals 13 residues. The CDR3 region has the DNA TGTGCCAGCCGACAGGGCTTCACCGGGGAGCTGTTTTTT. This translates into CASRQGFTGELFF.

This chain connects TRBV6-6 to TRBJ2-7, with D tentatively TRBD2 (5 bases). The length of the CDR3 is 12 residues. Looked up from germline, CDR1 is MNHNY and CDR2 is SVGAGI (reference sequence). V was cut by 6 bases and J by 2 bases, with 8 bases left in between. CDR3 sequence: CASRLGAYEQYF. Here the CDR3 DNA reads TGTGCCAGCAGATTGGGAGCCTACGAGCAGTACTTC.

This sequence joins TRBV6-5 and TRBJ1-1; D is uncertain. V dropped 5 bases and J dropped 3 bases, with 13 bases sitting between them. The CDR3 length is 14 residues. Germline V lookup: CDR1 MNHEY, CDR2 SVGAGI. The CDR3 reads CASSLSGLDTEAFF. CDR3 coding DNA: TGTGCCAGCAGTCTCAGTGGACTTGACACTGAAGCTTTCTTT.

The table lists this clone with a count of one. The chain links TRBV7-9 to TRBJ1-1, with D possibly being TRBD1 (6 bases). This CDR3 contains 15 residues. From germline, CDR1 is SEHNR and CDR2 FQNEAQ (reference sequence). Trimming removed 5 bases at V and 6 bases at J, with 19 bases between. This CDR3 reads CASSPPGGLGAEAFF. CDR3 DNA sequence: TGTGCCAGCAGCCCACCGGGGGGGCTGGGCGCTGAAGCTTTCTTT.

The chain joins TRBV5-4 to TRBJ2-5; D gene uncertain. Germline loops: CDR1 SGHNT, CDR2 YYREEE (reference sequence). The CDR3 extends over 15 amino acids. V was pared by 5 bases and J by 1 base, with 15 bases between. CDR3 DNA: TGTGCCAGCAGATCGTATCCGGGTTCCCAAGAGACCCAGTACTTC. Translating it yields CASRSYPGSQETQYF.

The chain combines TRBV7-6 with TRBJ2-2; a possible D gene is TRBD2 (5 bases). The ends were cut back, 1 base at V and 2 bases at J, with 11 bases in the middle. Germline lookup yields CDR1 SGHVS and CDR2 FNYEAQ. This CDR3 region has 16 residues. Written as DNA, the CDR3 is TGTGCCAGCAGCTTAGGAGGCGGGCAAAACACCGGGGAGCTGTTTTTT. Amino acids: CASSLGGGQNTGELFF.

This clone occurred once. This chain uses TRBV2 with TRBJ1-2; weak D call: TRBD1 (5 bases). V was trimmed by 6 bases and J by 5 bases, leaving 16 bases between them. CDR1 is SNHLY, CDR2 FYNNEI, per germline. The CDR3 loop spans 14 amino acids. The CDR3 nucleotides read TGTGCCAGCAGCCGTACCCCCCGGGGGTATGGCTACACCTTC. Translated: CASSRTPRGYGYTF.

This sequence joins TRBV11-3 and TRBJ2-5; D not resolved. In germline, CDR1 is SGHNT, CDR2 YENEEA. The CDR3 length is 14 residues. V was trimmed by 5 bases and J by 0 bases, leaving 10 bases between them. The DNA of the CDR3 is TGTGCCAGCAGCCCTACAGAAAACCAAGAGACCCAGTACTTC. Encoded protein: CASSPTENQETQYF.

J is TRBJ1-2 and V is TRBV5-4; D perhaps matches TRBD1 (5 bases). Germline values: CDR1 SGHNT, CDR2 YYREEE (reference sequence). The V end lost 0 bases, the J end lost 4 bases, and 10 bases lay between the germline ends. The CDR3 is 14 residues long. CDR3 nucleotides: TGTGCCAGCAGCTTGGGACAGCAGCTCTATGGCTACACCTTC. Amino acids: CASSLGQQLYGYTF.

On this clone itself: The junction and the germline gene differ at one end; a read error may be behind it. V is TRBV30 and J is TRBJ1-2; 9 bases line up with TRBD1. The CDR3 is 12 amino acids. From germline, CDR1 is GTSNPN and CDR2 SVGIG (reference sequence). The CDR3 DNA reads as TGTGCCTGGGAACCGGGACAGGGACATAGACCATTC. Protein sequence: CAWEPGQGHRPF.